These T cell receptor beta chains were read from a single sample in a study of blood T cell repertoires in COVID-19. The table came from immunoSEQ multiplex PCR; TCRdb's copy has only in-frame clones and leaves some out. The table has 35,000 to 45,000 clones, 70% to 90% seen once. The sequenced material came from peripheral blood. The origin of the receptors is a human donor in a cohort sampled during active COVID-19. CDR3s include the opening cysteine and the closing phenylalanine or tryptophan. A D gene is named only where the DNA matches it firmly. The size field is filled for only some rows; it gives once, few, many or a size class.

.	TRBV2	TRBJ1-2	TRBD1	CASRGTAPGYTF	TGTGCCAGCAGAGGGACAGCCCCGGGCTACACCTTC
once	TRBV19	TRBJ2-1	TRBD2	CASRAGLAVSSEQFF	TGTGCCAGTAGGGCGGGACTAGCGGTATCTAGTGAGCAGTTCTTC
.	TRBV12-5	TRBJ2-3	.	CASGFGDTQYF	TGTGCTAGTGGTTTCGGAGATACGCAGTATTTT
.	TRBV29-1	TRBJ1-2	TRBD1	CSVEIGGRVGYTF	TGCAGCGTTGAGATAGGGGGCAGGGTAGGCTACACCTTC
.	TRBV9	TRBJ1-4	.	CASSESAGGELFF	TGTGCCAGCAGCGAATCGGCGGGGGGCGAACTGTTTTTT
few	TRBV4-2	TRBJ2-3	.	CASSQAQGFTDTQYF	TGTGCCAGCAGCCAAGCACAGGGATTCACAGATACGCAGTATTTT
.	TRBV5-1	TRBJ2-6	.	CASSPQGSSGANVLTF	TGCGCCAGCAGCCCGCAGGGGTCCTCTGGGGCCAACGTCCTGACTTTC
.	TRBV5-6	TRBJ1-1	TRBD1	CASSLSGGTMNTEAFF	TGTGCCAGCAGCTTATCAGGGGGCACCATGAACACTGAAGCTTTCTTT
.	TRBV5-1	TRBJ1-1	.	CASSLTGGPNTEAFF	TGCGCCAGCAGCTTGACGGGGGGCCCGAACACTGAAGCTTTCTTT
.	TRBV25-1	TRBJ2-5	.	CASSEWGLKETQYF	TGTGCCAGCAGTGAATGGGGGCTCAAAGAGACCCAGTACTTC
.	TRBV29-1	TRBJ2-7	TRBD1	CSVGLGTGGYEQYF	TGCAGCGTCGGACTCGGGACAGGAGGCTACGAGCAGTACTTC
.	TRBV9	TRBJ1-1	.	CASSLGPPNTEAFF	TGTGCCAGCAGCCTGGGGCCGCCGAACACTGAAGCTTTCTTT
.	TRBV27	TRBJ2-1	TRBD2	CASSLRRGSSYNEQFF	TGTGCCAGCAGTTTAAGGCGGGGGAGCTCCTACAATGAGCAGTTCTTC
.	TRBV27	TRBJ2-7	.	CASSQAAGEYYEQYF	TGTGCCAGCAGCCAAGCGGCAGGGGAGTACTACGAGCAGTACTTC
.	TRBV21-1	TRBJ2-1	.	CASGDRGNEQFF	TGTGCCAGCGGGGACAGGGGTAATGAGCAGTTCTTC
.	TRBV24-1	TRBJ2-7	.	CATSDWGRAGPYF	TGTGCCACCAGTGATTGGGGGCGGGCAGGCCCGTACTTC
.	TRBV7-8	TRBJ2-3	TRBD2	CASSLVAGGNTDTQYF	TGTGCCAGCAGCTTAGTAGCGGGGGGTAACACAGATACGCAGTATTTT
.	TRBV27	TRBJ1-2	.	CASSLSAGTINYGYTF	TGTGCCAGCAGTTTAAGTGCAGGCACCATAAACTATGGCTACACCTTC
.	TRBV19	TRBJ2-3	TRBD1	CASSETGSTDTQYF	TGTGCCAGTAGCGAGACAGGGAGCACAGATACGCAGTATTTT
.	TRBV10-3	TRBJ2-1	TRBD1	CAIGDRADNEQFF	TGTGCCATCGGGGACAGGGCAGACAATGAGCAGTTCTTC
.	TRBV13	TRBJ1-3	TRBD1	CASSQDRVSGNTIYF	TGTGCCAGCAGCCAGGACAGGGTTTCGGGAAACACCATATATTTT
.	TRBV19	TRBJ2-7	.	CASSITGFAYEQYF	TGTGCCAGTAGTATAACAGGGTTCGCCTACGAGCAGTACTTC
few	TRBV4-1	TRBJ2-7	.	CASSQDPLTYEQYF	TGCGCCAGCAGCCAAGATCCGCTAACCTACGAGCAGTACTTC
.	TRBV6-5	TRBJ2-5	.	CACAKAYGETQYF	TGTGCCTGCGCCAAGGCCTACGGGGAGACCCAGTACTTC
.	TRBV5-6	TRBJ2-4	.	CASSLTLRNIQYF	TGTGCCAGCAGCTTGACCCTCCGGAACATTCAGTACTTC
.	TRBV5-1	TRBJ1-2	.	CASSPPAGNYGYTF	TGCGCCAGCAGCCCGCCCGCAGGGAACTATGGCTACACCTTC
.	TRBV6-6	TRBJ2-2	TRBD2	CASIGAGWTGELFF	TGTGCCAGCATCGGAGCGGGGTGGACCGGGGAGCTGTTTTTT
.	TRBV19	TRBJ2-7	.	CATHDSSYEQYF	TGTGCCACCCATGACAGCTCCTACGAGCAGTACTTC